What follows is one T cell receptor (beta chain) and its context. The sample originates from a study of shared clonotypes between healthy human individuals. This CDR3 comprises 15 residues. Germline V gene data show CDR1 as MDHEN and CDR2 as SYDVKM. J lost 3 bases, V lost 6 bases, and 8 bases had no gene match. Libraries were prepared by immunoSEQ multiplex PCR; TCRdb keeps only in-frame clonotypes and omits some of them. The sample has 600,000 to 750,000 clones, roughly 72% seen once. This sequence joins TRBV28 and TRBJ2-7; 10 bases align to TRBD1. The clonotype originates from a young woman in good health. The sequencing sample was made of memory CD4+ T cells sorted from blood. Documented subset: CD45RA-negative fraction. As DNA, the CDR3 is TGTGCCAGCAGGCGGACGGGACAGGGGATCTACGAGCAGTACTTC. The encoded protein is CASRRTGQGIYEQYF. The full variable domain, its missing parts supplied by reference TRBV28 and TRBJ2-7, is DVKVTQSSRYLVKRTGEKVFLECVQDMDHENMFWYRQDPGLGLRLIYFSYDVKMKEKGDIPEGYSVSREKKERFSLILESASTNQTSMYLCASRRTGQGIYEQYFGPGTRLTVT.